The 21 T cell receptor beta chains reported below all come from one sample, sequenced in a study of beta chain features in type 1 diabetes. The entirety of the isolated RNA underwent reverse transcription, so expressed TCRB transcripts were sequenced. The protocol was immunoSEQ multiplex PCR, while the TCRdb copy is restricted to in-frame clones and leaves out a portion. The table records about 290,000 clones, 7.5% to 9.5% of them present only once. Material: central memory CD4+ T cells from blood. These receptor sequences come from a woman aged 18-29 years in good health.

This clone was seen a few times. The chain has TRBV7-8 and TRBJ2-1; D gene uncertain. From germline, CDR1 is SGHVS and CDR2 FQNEAQ. Trimming took 2 bases from V and 8 from J, leaving 10 bases between them. The CDR3 extends over 13 amino acids. CDR3 nucleotide sequence: TGTGCCAGCAGCTTATGGAACGAGGATGAGCAGTTCTTC. It codes for CASSLWNEDEQFF.

The chain couples TRBV11-1 to TRBJ1-1, with D maybe TRBD1 (5 bases). The germline V and J ends were trimmed by 2 bases and 0 bases, with 10 bases remaining between them. This CDR3 region has 15 residues. Germline CDR1 reads SGHAT; CDR2 reads FQDESV (reference sequence). The CDR3 sequence is CASSLRGSMNTEAFF. DNA for the CDR3: TGTGCCAGCAGCTTAAGGGGATCTATGAACACTGAAGCTTTCTTT.

This clone appeared a few times. The chain couples TRBV7-2 to TRBJ1-5, with D possibly matching TRBD1 (5 bases). Trimming stripped 4 bases from V and 5 bases from J, with 12 bases between. Per the germline V gene, CDR1 is SGHTA and CDR2 is FQGNSA. The CDR3 runs to 14 residues. CDR3 region: CASSSLGGDQPQHF. The CDR3 coding sequence is TGTGCCAGCAGCTCGCTGGGGGGGGATCAGCCCCAGCATTTT.

This clone showed up just a few times. The V and J genes are TRBV15 and TRBJ2-7; no reliable D call. CDR1 LNHNV and CDR2 YYDKDF come from the germline V gene (reference sequence). V lost 0 bases to trimming and J lost 0 bases, with 6 bases between them. The CDR3 is made up of 14 amino acids. The CDR3 nucleotides are TGTGCCACCAGCAGAGATGAAAGCTCCTACGAGCAGTACTTC. It is translated as CATSRDESSYEQYF.

The rearrangement uses TRBV11-2 and TRBJ2-2; D unresolved. The V gene's germline CDR1 is SGHAT and CDR2 FQNNGV. Trimming took 1 base from V and 8 from J, leaving 14 bases between them. The CDR3 has 15 amino acids. The CDR3 nucleotides read TGTGCCAGCAGCTTAGGGACGTTACTGAGAGGGGAGCTGTTTTTT. Protein product: CASSLGTLLRGELFF.

The rearrangement joins TRBV9 to TRBJ1-2; TRBD1 is a possible D gene (6 bases). V gave up 0 bases and J gave up 4 bases, with 10 bases separating them. The CDR3 is made up of 14 amino acids. Germline V gives CDR1 SGDLS, CDR2 YYNGEE. Here the CDR3 reads CASSVAIGGYGYTF. CDR3 coding DNA: TGTGCCAGCAGCGTAGCAATAGGGGGCTATGGCTACACCTTC. Full variable domain (remainder filled in from reference TRBV9 and TRBJ1-2): DSGVTQTPKHLITATGQRVTLRCSPRSGDLSVYWYQQSLDQGLQFLIQYYNGEERAKGNILERFSAQQFPDLHSELNLSSLELGDSALYFCASSVAIGGYGYTFGSGTRLTVV.

The rearrangement uses TRBV7-2 and TRBJ2-3; 9 nucleotides align to TRBD1. J was trimmed by 5 bases and V by 5 bases; bases with no gene match: 5. The CDR3 sequence is 14 residues long. The germline CDR1 and CDR2 sequences are SGHTA and FQGNSA. DNA for the CDR3: TGTGCCAGCAGCCAGGGACAGGGAGGAGATACGCAGTATTTT. It is translated as CASSQGQGGDTQYF. Full variable domain (remainder filled in from reference TRBV7-2 and TRBJ2-3): GAGVSQSPSNKVTEKGKDVELRCDPISGHTALYWYRQSLGQGLEFLIYFQGNSAPDKSGLPSDRFSAERTGGSVSTLTIQRTQQEDSAVYLCASSQGQGGDTQYFGPGTRLTVL.

This clone showed up just a few times. The J gene is TRBJ2-3, the V gene TRBV19; the match to TRBD2 covers 8 bases. V shed 6 bases and J 7 bases; nucleotides not matched to a gene: 9. The CDR3 length is 14 residues. Germline lookup yields CDR1 LNHDA and CDR2 SQIVND (reference sequence). CDR3 DNA sequence: TGTGCCAGTAGGGACGCCGCGGGGGGAAATACGCAGTATTTT. Protein product: CASRDAAGGNTQYF.

This clone was found a few times. The chain has TRBV30 and TRBJ2-7, with D perhaps assigned TRBD1 or TRBD2 (6 bases each). Germline loops: CDR1 GTSNPN, CDR2 SVGIG (reference sequence). The V gene lost 4 bases and the J gene lost 3 bases, with 19 bases spanning the gap. CDR3 length equals 15 residues. For the CDR3, the DNA is TGTGCCTGGACCCAGCTTAGGGGGGAAGGCTACGAGCAGTACTTC. Its translation: CAWTQLRGEGYEQYF.

A remark on this clone: A much more abundant neighbour one base away suggests this may be a read error. The chain joins TRBV19 to TRBJ2-1; the match to TRBD2 covers 7 bases. The CDR3 totals 15 residues. Germline assignment: CDR1 LNHDA and CDR2 SQIVND (reference sequence). The V gene end was trimmed by 3 bases and the J gene end by 12 bases; junction bases not matched to a gene: 14. CDR3 in amino acids: CASSIVGGSRLGQFF. As DNA, the CDR3 is TGTGCCAGTAGTATCGTCGGGGGGAGTAGGTTAGGGCAGTTCTTC.

This chain connects TRBV27 to TRBJ1-5; no definite D call. The germline V gene encodes CDR1 MNHEY and CDR2 SMNVEV (reference sequence). CDR3 size: 15 residues. V was trimmed by 6 bases and J by 3 bases, leaving 15 bases between them. This CDR3 is CASRDSGDINQPQHF. The CDR3 region has the DNA TGTGCCAGCAGGGACTCAGGAGATATCAATCAGCCCCAGCATTTT.

This clone appeared many times. The chain carries TRBV14 and TRBJ2-7; a possible D gene is TRBD2 (6 bases). The germline V and J ends were trimmed by 2 bases and 5 bases, with 10 bases remaining between them. The CDR3 totals 13 residues. Germline CDR1 reads SGHDN; CDR2 reads FVKESK. The DNA for the CDR3 is TGTGCCAGCAGCCAAATGCCTAGCGACGAGCAGTACTTC. Protein product: CASSQMPSDEQYF.

This chain links TRBV7-6 with TRBJ2-7; D possibly corresponds to TRBD2 (6 bases). The CDR3 has 14 residues. Germline V gene lookup returns CDR1 SGHVS and CDR2 FNYEAQ. The V and J ends lost 1 base and 5 bases respectively, with 12 bases between them. This chain's CDR3 is CASSLGLARDEQYF. CDR3 DNA sequence: TGTGCCAGCAGCTTAGGGCTAGCGAGGGACGAGCAGTACTTC.

The V gene is TRBV6-5, the J gene TRBJ2-2; 8 bases are shared with TRBD1. The CDR3 contains 15 residues. The trim removed 5 bases at V and 4 bases at J, leaving 6 bases unmatched. Per the germline V gene, CDR1 is MNHEY and CDR2 is SVGAGI. The CDR3 loop reads CASSRGGTGTGELFF. The CDR3, as DNA: TGTGCCAGCAGTCGAGGCGGGACAGGCACCGGGGAGCTGTTTTTT.

This clone was counted only a few times. The chain has TRBV11-2 and TRBJ2-1, with 14 nucleotides matching TRBD2. CDR3 length: 16 residues. The germline gives CDR1 SGHAT, CDR2 FQNNGV. After removal of 5 bases from V and 8 bases from J, the junction contained 8 bases not matched to a gene. For the CDR3, the DNA is TGTGCCAGCAGCAGGACTAGCGGGAGGAGGAGCGATGAGCAGTTCTTC. Protein product: CASSRTSGRRSDEQFF.

V and J are TRBV27 and TRBJ2-1; D is possibly TRBD2 (7 bases). CDR1 is MNHEY, CDR2 SMNVEV, per germline (reference sequence). Trimming left V 6 bases short and J 9 bases short, with 21 bases between. CDR3 size: 15 residues. CDR3 in DNA: TGTGCCAGCAGCCCCGAGGGGGGGCTTATCGCTGAGCAGTTCTTC. This gives the protein CASSPEGGLIAEQFF.

The rearrangement uses TRBV29-1 and TRBJ2-3, with D perhaps matching TRBD1 (6 bases). The CDR3 has 15 amino acids. Trimming shortened V by 6 bases and J by 5 bases, and 21 bases separated the two germline ends. Germline CDR1 and CDR2: SQVTM and ANQGSEA. The CDR3 bases are TGCAGCGTGAGATACAGGGACGTACGGGGAGATACGCAGTATTTT. This codes for CSVRYRDVRGDTQYF.

This clone was counted between two and nine times. The genes are TRBV6-6 and TRBJ1-1; D uncertain. From germline, CDR1 is MNHNY and CDR2 SVGAGI (reference sequence). The CDR3 consists of 15 residues. V was shortened by 6 bases and J by 1 base, with 15 bases between the two germline ends. The CDR3 bases are TGTGCCAGCAGCCGGGAGTTCTTATCGAACACTGAAGCTTTCTTT. It encodes CASSREFLSNTEAFF.

This clone was found once. The CDR3 DNA reads TGTGCCAGCAGCTTAAGCTCCAGGGGCTACACCTTC. Translation: CASSLSSRGYTF. This chain uses TRBV7-2 with TRBJ1-2; D not resolved. The CDR3 contains 12 residues. V shed 2 bases and J shed 8 bases, with 9 bases lying between them. Per the germline V gene, CDR1 is SGHTA and CDR2 is FQGNSA. The full variable domain, its missing parts supplied by reference TRBV7-2 and TRBJ1-2, is GAGVSQSPSNKVTEKGKDVELRCDPISGHTALYWYRQSLGQGLEFLIYFQGNSAPDKSGLPSDRFSAERTGGSVSTLTIQRTQQEDSAVYLCASSLSSRGYTFGSGTRLTVV.

The table lists this clone with a few counts. The chain links TRBV30 to TRBJ1-2; D may be TRBD1 (6 bases). The germline V gene has CDR1 GTSNPN and CDR2 SVGIG (reference sequence). This CDR3 contains 12 residues. Trimming cost V 2 bases and J 5 bases, with 9 bases left between them. Here the CDR3 DNA reads TGTGCCTGGAGTAGCACAGGGTATGGCTACACCTTC. Translated, it gives CAWSSTGYGYTF. Looking up the rest from reference TRBV30 and TRBJ1-2 gives the full variable domain: SQTIHQWPATLVQPVGSPLSLECTVEGTSNPNLYWYRQAAGRGLQLLFYSVGIGQISSEVPQNLSASRPQDRQFILSSKKLLLSDSGFYLCAWSSTGYGYTFGSGTRLTVV.

This clone was detected only a few times. CDR3 DNA sequence: TGTGCCAGCAGTTCCTTATCTCTATACAATGAGCAGTTCTTC. It is translated as CASSSLSLYNEQFF. The V call is TRBV6-5, the J call TRBJ2-1; D gene uncertain. V dropped 4 bases and J dropped 4 bases, with 11 bases sitting between them. Germline loops: CDR1 MNHEY, CDR2 SVGAGI. The CDR3 is 14 residues long.